This is a list of T cell receptor beta chains from one sample in a study of cytomegalovirus exposure and HLA in healthy donors. Clones were read by immunoSEQ multiplex PCR, and TCRdb kept only the in-frame ones, dropping some. The sample shows 150,000 to 200,000 clones, roughly 70% of them seen only once. The sequenced sample consisted of PBMCs. All receptors derive from a middle-aged woman in good health and CMV-seropositive. The CDR3 runs from the conserved cysteine through the conserved F or W. The D gene is left open where the match is weak. Expanded clones get a size class; other rows say once, few or many, or leave the size out.

d_call j_call clone_size cdr3_length v_call cdr3_nt cdr3_aa
NA TRBJ2-6 NA 15 TRBV7-8 TGTGCCAGCAGCACAGCAGAGTCTGGGGCCAACGTCCTGACTTTC CASSTAESGANVLTF
NA TRBJ2-7 few 12 TRBV6-5 TGTGCCAGCATCGGGATAACCTACGAGCAGTACTTC CASIGITYEQYF
NA TRBJ2-7 NA 14 TRBV5-6 TGTGCCAGCAGCTCCCTGACAGGCTCCTACGAGCAGTACTTC CASSSLTGSYEQYF
TRBD1 TRBJ1-5 NA 13 TRBV6-1 TGTGCCAGCAGTTGGGACAGGGATCAGCCCCAGCATTTT CASSWDRDQPQHF
NA TRBJ1-2 NA 13 TRBV28 TGTGCCAGCACTCGTCAGGGGATCTATGGCTACACCTTC CASTRQGIYGYTF
NA TRBJ1-6 NA 14 TRBV7-2 TGTGCCAGCAGCTTAAGGACTTATAATTCACCCCTCCACTTT CASSLRTYNSPLHF
NA TRBJ2-3 once 14 TRBV5-8 TGTGCCAGCAGCTTTCCAGGGGCCACAGATACGCAGTATTTT CASSFPGATDTQYF
TRBD2 TRBJ2-3 few 15 TRBV5-1 TGCGCCAGCAGCAGAATAGCGGGGGAAAAAGATACGCAGTATTTT CASSRIAGEKDTQYF
NA TRBJ1-5 NA 13 TRBV4-1 TGCGCCAGCAGCCAGAGGGAGGCTCAGCCCCAGCATTTT CASSQREAQPQHF
NA TRBJ2-7 NA 14 TRBV6-6 TGTGCCAGCAGTTATGGGCAGGGAAGTTACGAGCAGTACTTC CASSYGQGSYEQYF
TRBD2 TRBJ2-5 few 18 TRBV11-3 TGTGCCAGCAGCTTAGGCCGAACGGGGGAGGGAGTCGAAGAGACCCAGTACTTC CASSLGRTGEGVEETQYF
TRBD2 TRBJ2-1 NA 16 TRBV28 TGTGCCAGCAGCTCCGGGACTAGCGGGTACTACAATGAGCAGTTCTTC CASSSGTSGYYNEQFF
TRBD1 TRBJ1-1 NA 16 TRBV18 TGTGCCAGCTCACAAAGAGGGGGCGGGTATTACACTGAAGCTTTCTTT CASSQRGGGYYTEAFF
TRBD1 TRBJ2-7 NA 17 TRBV7-8 TGTGCCAGCAGCTCAAGACCCGGGACAGGGCGAAACTACGAGCAGTACTTC CASSSRPGTGRNYEQYF
NA TRBJ1-1 few 13 TRBV10-3 TGTGCCATCAGTGTCCCAGGGTCCACTGAAGCTTTCTTT CAISVPGSTEAFF
TRBD2 TRBJ2-1 NA 15 TRBV2 TGTGCCAGCAGTCTAAGTAGCGGGGGGGGCAATGAGCAGTTCTTC CASSLSSGGGNEQFF
TRBD2 TRBJ2-3 NA 16 TRBV9 TGTGCCAGCAGCGTAGAACTAGCGGGACGCACAGATACGCAGTATTTT CASSVELAGRTDTQYF
TRBD1 TRBJ1-1 NA 13 TRBV2 TGTGCCAGCCAGCAGGGGGTGAACACTGAAGCTTTCTTT CASQQGVNTEAFF
NA TRBJ2-3 NA 11 TRBV20-1 TGCAGTGCTAGTACGGGAGATACGCAGTATTTT CSASTGDTQYF
TRBD1 TRBJ2-5 NA 14 TRBV7-2 TGTGCCAGCAGCTTCCGGGGCAGGGGGGAGACCCAGTACTTC CASSFRGRGETQYF
TRBD2 TRBJ2-7 NA 15 TRBV19 TGTGCCAGTAGTAGCCTAGCGGGGGTAACCTACGAGCAGTACTTC CASSSLAGVTYEQYF
NA TRBJ2-3 NA 13 TRBV4-1 TGCGCCAGCAGCCAGACAATTTTAGATACGCAGTATTTT CASSQTILDTQYF
TRBD2 TRBJ2-3 NA 20 TRBV18 TGTGCCAGCTCCGGGACTAGCGGCCTTAGAGAACCAATGGGCACAGATACGCAGTATTTT CASSGTSGLREPMGTDTQYF
TRBD1 TRBJ2-1 NA 15 TRBV6-6 TGTGCCAGCAGTCGGACAGGGATTGAAAACAATGAGCAGTTCTTC CASSRTGIENNEQFF
TRBD1 TRBJ1-1 few 12 TRBV11-2 TGTGCCAGCAGCTTAGCGGGACAGGAAGCTTTCTTT CASSLAGQEAFF
NA TRBJ1-2 few 14 TRBV5-1 TGCGCCAGCAGCCCAACAGGGCCGGGCTATGGCTACACCTTC CASSPTGPGYGYTF
TRBD2 TRBJ2-5 NA 14 TRBV5-6 TGTGCCAGCAGCGGGACTAGCGGGAAAGAGACCCAGTACTTC CASSGTSGKETQYF
NA TRBJ2-7 NA 12 TRBV7-2 TGTGCCAGCACCATCTTTCGGGACGAGCAGTACTTC CASTIFRDEQYF
NA TRBJ2-3 NA 16 TRBV19 TGTGCCAGTAGTTCAGGCCAAGCCATCCGCACAGATACGCAGTATTTT CASSSGQAIRTDTQYF
NA TRBJ1-1 NA 13 TRBV6-6 TGTGCCAGCAGTGTCCCAGGGTACACTGAAGCTTTCTTT CASSVPGYTEAFF
NA TRBJ2-7 NA 15 TRBV2 TGTGCCAGCAGTGAAGAGAGCGCGGGACCGGTCGAGCAGTACTTC CASSEESAGPVEQYF
NA TRBJ1-3 once 13 TRBV5-4 TGTGCCAGCAGCCTTTACTCTGGAAACACCATATATTTT CASSLYSGNTIYF
TRBD1 TRBJ2-2 NA 16 TRBV5-1 TGCGCCAGCAGCTTGGCTACAGGGGGTAGGACCGGGGAGCTGTTTTTT CASSLATGGRTGELFF
NA TRBJ2-3 NA 14 TRBV10-3 TGTGCCATCAGTGAGGGACTATACACAGATACGCAGTATTTT CAISEGLYTDTQYF
TRBD1 TRBJ1-4 NA 18 TRBV4-3 TGCGCCAGCAGCCAAGATCTAAGGGACAGGAAATTTAATGAAAAACTGTTTTTT CASSQDLRDRKFNEKLFF
TRBD1 TRBJ2-2 few 14 TRBV19 TGTGCCAGTAGTTCTACAGGGGACACCGGGGAGCTGTTTTTT CASSSTGDTGELFF
TRBD1 TRBJ2-7 NA 15 TRBV18 TGTGCCAGCTCAACCAGACAGGGCTCCTCCTACGAGCAGTACTTC CASSTRQGSSYEQYF
TRBD2 TRBJ2-7 once 17 TRBV5-3 TGTGCCAGAAGCCGGGGACTAGCGGGCCGAATTCGTTACGAGCAGTACTTC CARSRGLAGRIRYEQYF
NA TRBJ2-2 once 17 TRBV9 TGTGCCAGCAGCGCCTGGTCAAGGCAGACTAACACCGGGGAGCTGTTTTTT CASSAWSRQTNTGELFF
NA TRBJ2-7 NA 12 TRBV2 TGTGCCAGCCGTGAATGGGCGTACGAGCAGTACTTC CASREWAYEQYF
TRBD1 TRBJ2-1 NA 16 TRBV25-1 TGTGCCAGCAGTGCCCGGCTGGGGACAGGATACAATGAGCAGTTCTTC CASSARLGTGYNEQFF
TRBD1 TRBJ1-1 NA 13 TRBV5-1 TGCGCCAGCAGCACAGGGGGCGCGGATGAAGCTCTCTTT CASSTGGADEALF
NA TRBJ2-1 NA 11 TRBV20-1 TGCAGTGCTACCCCCTCACGGGAGCAGTTCTTC CSATPSREQFF
NA TRBJ1-5 once 13 TRBV19 TGTGCCAGTAGATTTTCGACAGATCAGCCCCAGAATTTT CASRFSTDQPQNF
TRBD2 TRBJ2-3 NA 15 TRBV9 TGTGCCAGCAGCGTAGGGACTAGCGGCACAGATACGCAGTATTTT CASSVGTSGTDTQYF
NA TRBJ2-1 NA 16 TRBV5-6 TGTGCCAGCAGCTTGCTCGGGGAAGGTCAGTTTAATGAGCAGTTCTTC CASSLLGEGQFNEQFF
TRBD1 TRBJ1-3 NA 16 TRBV9 TGTGCCAGCGGCGCCGGACAGGGCCCACCTGGAAACACCATATATTTT CASGAGQGPPGNTIYF
NA TRBJ2-5 NA 14 TRBV7-9 TGTGCCAGCAGCTTAGCGGGGGGCCAAGAGACCCAGTACTTC CASSLAGGQETQYF
NA TRBJ1-1 NA 16 TRBV7-8 TGTGCCAGCAGCTTAGCGCGGGGGGCTGGCGACACTGAAGCTTTCTTT CASSLARGAGDTEAFF
NA TRBJ2-4 NA 13 TRBV15 TGTGCCACCAGCAGCCGACCGGGACACGGTCCGGACTTC CATSSRPGHGPDF
TRBD1 TRBJ1-1 NA 13 TRBV29-1 TGCAGCGCGAACAGGGGAGTAAACCCTGAAGCTTTCTTT CSANRGVNPEAFF
TRBD2 TRBJ2-7 few 15 TRBV4-3 TGCGCCAGCAGCCTCCGGACTAGCGGGAGATACGAGCAGTACTTC CASSLRTSGRYEQYF
TRBD2 TRBJ2-7 NA 13 TRBV5-4 TGTGCCAGCAGCTTCTATAGCGGGGACGAGCAGTACTTC CASSFYSGDEQYF
TRBD1 TRBJ1-5 NA 14 TRBV29-1 TGCAGCGTTGAAGGGGGACAGGTCGATCAGCCCCAGCATTTT CSVEGGQVDQPQHF
NA TRBJ1-4 NA 14 TRBV7-4 TGTGCCAGCAGCATCGGGGAGCGTGTTGAAAAACTGTTTTTT CASSIGERVEKLFF
NA TRBJ2-3 NA 15 TRBV19 TGTGCCAGTAGGATCGAACAGGGCCAAACAGATACGCAGTATTTT CASRIEQGQTDTQYF
TRBD2 TRBJ2-1 NA 15 TRBV7-9 TGTGCCAGCAAACCGGTTAGCGGGGGGAGTAATGAGCAGTTCTTC CASKPVSGGSNEQFF
NA TRBJ1-1 NA 15 TRBV4-3 TGCGCCAGCAGCCAAGGGTTTACGGGGGTACCTGAAGCTTTCTTT CASSQGFTGVPEAFF
TRBD1 TRBJ2-4 NA 16 TRBV7-9 TGTGCCAGCAGCTGGACAGGGGGGGATGGCAAAAACATTCAGTACTTC CASSWTGGDGKNIQYF
TRBD1 TRBJ1-1 NA 15 TRBV9 TGTGCCAGCACAAGGACGGGAGGGGGCGGCACTGAAGCTTTCTTT CASTRTGGGGTEAFF